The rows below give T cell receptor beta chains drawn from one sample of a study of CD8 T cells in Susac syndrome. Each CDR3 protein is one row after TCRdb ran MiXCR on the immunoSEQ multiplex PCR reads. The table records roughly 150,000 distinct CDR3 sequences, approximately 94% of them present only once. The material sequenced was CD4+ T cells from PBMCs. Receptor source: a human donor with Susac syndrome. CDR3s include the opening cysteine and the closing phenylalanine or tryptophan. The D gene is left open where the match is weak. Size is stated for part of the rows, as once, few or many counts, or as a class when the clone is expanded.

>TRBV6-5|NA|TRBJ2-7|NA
TGTGCCAGCAGTTACTCCCGGGGACGATCTCCCTACGAGCAGTACTTC
CASSYSRGRSPYEQYF
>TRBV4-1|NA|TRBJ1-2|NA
TGCGCCAGCAGCCAAGAAGGTTATGGCTACACCTTC
CASSQEGYGYTF
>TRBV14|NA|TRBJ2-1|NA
TGTGCCAGCAGCCCTCTGGCGGGGCCCTACAATGAGCAGTTCTTC
CASSPLAGPYNEQFF
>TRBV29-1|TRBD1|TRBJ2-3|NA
TGCAGCGTAACCGGGACAGTCACAGATACGCAGTATTTT
CSVTGTVTDTQYF
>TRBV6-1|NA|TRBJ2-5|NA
TGTGCCAGCAATGGGCGCCGACAAGAGACCCAGTACTTC
CASNGRRQETQYF
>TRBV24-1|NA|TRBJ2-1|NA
TGTGCCACTAGAAACGCCAATGAGCAGTTCTTC
CATRNANEQFF
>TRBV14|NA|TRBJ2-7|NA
TGTGCCAGCAGCCAAAGCACCTACGAGCAGTACTTC
CASSQSTYEQYF
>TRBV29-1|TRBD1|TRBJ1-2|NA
TGCAGCGTTGCGGGACAGCATAACTATGGCTACACCTTC
CSVAGQHNYGYTF
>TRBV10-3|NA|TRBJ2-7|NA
TGTGCCATCAGTGAGCGTCAGGGAGCCTACGAGCAGTACTTC
CAISERQGAYEQYF
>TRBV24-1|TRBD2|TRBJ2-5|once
TGTGCCACCGGGGGGACTAGTTTAGAGACCCAGTACTTC
CATGGTSLETQYF
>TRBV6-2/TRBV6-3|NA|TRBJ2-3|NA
TGTGCCAGCACCCTCGGAGAGGCAGATACGCAGTATTTT
CASTLGEADTQYF
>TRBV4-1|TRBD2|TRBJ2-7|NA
TGCGCCAGCAGCCAAGAGAGGGTTCTAGCGGGGCCCCTCAGGGAGCAGTACTTC
CASSQERVLAGPLREQYF
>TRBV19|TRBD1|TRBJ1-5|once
TGTGCCAGTAGAAAGACAGGGCCGATTATGAGCAATCAGCCCCAGCATTTT
CASRKTGPIMSNQPQHF
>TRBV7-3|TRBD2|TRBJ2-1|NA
TGTGCCAGCGCAGCGGGAGGCCCCTCCTACAATGAGCAGTTCTTC
CASAAGGPSYNEQFF
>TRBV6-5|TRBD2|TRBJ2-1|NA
TGTGCCAGCAGTTCAGCTAGCGGCGGCAGCTCCTACAATGAGCAGTTCTTC
CASSSASGGSSYNEQFF
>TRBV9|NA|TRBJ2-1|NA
TGTGCCAGCAGCGTAGTTATCTCCTACAATGAGCAGTTCTTC
CASSVVISYNEQFF
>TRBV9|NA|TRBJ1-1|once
TGTGCCAGCAGCTCTTCCCCGGGAACTGAAGCTTTCTTT
CASSSSPGTEAFF
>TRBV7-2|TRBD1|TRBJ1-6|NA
TGTGCCAGCAGCTTAGCCTCCGGGACAGATTCACCCCTCCACTTT
CASSLASGTDSPLHF
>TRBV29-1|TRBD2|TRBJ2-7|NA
TGCAGCGGAACTAGCGGGACCTACGAGCAGTACTTC
CSGTSGTYEQYF
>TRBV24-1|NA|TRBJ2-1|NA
TGTGCCACCAGTGGTCTTTCTAGATATGAGCAGTTCTTC
CATSGLSRYEQFF
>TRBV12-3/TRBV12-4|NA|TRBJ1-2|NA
TGTGCCAGCAGCCCATCCACCCTCCAGGGTGGCTACACCTTC
CASSPSTLQGGYTF
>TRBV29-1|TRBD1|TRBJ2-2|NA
TGCAGCGTTGAAGATACAGGGGGAAACACCGGGGAGCTGTTTTTT
CSVEDTGGNTGELFF
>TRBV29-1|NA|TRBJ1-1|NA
TGCAGCGTTGGATGGGAGAACACTGAAGCTTTCTTT
CSVGWENTEAFF
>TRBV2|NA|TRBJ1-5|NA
TGTGCCACCGGGGCAGGGCTGGAACAGCCCCAGCATTTT
CATGAGLEQPQHF
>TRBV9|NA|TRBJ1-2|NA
TGTGCCAGCAGCGTAGGTGGAAACTATGGCTACACCTTC
CASSVGGNYGYTF
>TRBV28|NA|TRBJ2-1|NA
TGTGCCAGCAGTTTATTGGGGAATGAGCAGTTCTTC
CASSLLGNEQFF
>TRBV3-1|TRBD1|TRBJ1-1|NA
TGTGCCAGCAGCCAAACAGGGGAAACTGAAGCTTTCTTT
CASSQTGETEAFF
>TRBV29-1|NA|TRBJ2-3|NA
TGCAGCGTTTTCCGGGGGCAAGATACGCAGTATTTT
CSVFRGQDTQYF
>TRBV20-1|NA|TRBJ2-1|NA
TGCAGTGCTAGACCCCTCTACAATGAGCAGTTCTTC
CSARPLYNEQFF
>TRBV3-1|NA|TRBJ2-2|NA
TGTGCCAGCAGCCAAGATCCGGGGCTGAACACCGGGGAGCTGTTTTTT
CASSQDPGLNTGELFF
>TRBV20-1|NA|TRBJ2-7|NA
TGCAGTGCTGTTTTAGGGACCTACGAGCAGTACTTC
CSAVLGTYEQYF
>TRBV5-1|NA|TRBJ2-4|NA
TGCGCCAGCAGCTTGGGAGGGTCCCCGATAGCCAAAAACATTCAGTACTTC
CASSLGGSPIAKNIQYF
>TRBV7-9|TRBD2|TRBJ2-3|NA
TGTGCCAGCAGTCCTGGACTAGTTGGCACAGATACGCAGTATTTT
CASSPGLVGTDTQYF
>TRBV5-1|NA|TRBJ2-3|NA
TGCGCCAGCAGCTTCGGGACGGTAACAGATACGCAGTATTTT
CASSFGTVTDTQYF
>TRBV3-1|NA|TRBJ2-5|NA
TGTGCCAGCAGCCGAAGCGGCGGACAAGAGATCCAGTACTTC
CASSRSGGQEIQYF
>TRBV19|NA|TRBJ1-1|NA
TGTGCCAGTATCTCACAGGGCCCCGGCGAAGCTTTCTTT
CASISQGPGEAFF
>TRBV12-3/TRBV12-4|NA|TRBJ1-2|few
TGTGCCAGCAGTTTAGTCCAGGATGGCTACACCTTC
CASSLVQDGYTF
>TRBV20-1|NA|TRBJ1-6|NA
TGCAGTGCTAGAGATCCTGGGGGTAATTCACCCCTCCACTTT
CSARDPGGNSPLHF
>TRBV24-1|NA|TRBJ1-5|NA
TGTGCCACCTCTCCGCGGGCAGGGCAGCCCCAGCATTTT
CATSPRAGQPQHF
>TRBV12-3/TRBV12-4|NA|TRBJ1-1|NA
TGTGCCAGCAGTTTTCTCAGGGAGGCTGAAGCTTTCTTT
CASSFLREAEAFF
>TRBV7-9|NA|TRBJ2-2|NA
TGTGCCAGCAGCTTAGCGCCGGGGACCGGGGAGCTGTTTTTT
CASSLAPGTGELFF
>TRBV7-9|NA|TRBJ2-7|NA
TGTGCCAGCAGCGTCGACGGTCCCGCCAAGCAGTACTTC
CASSVDGPAKQYF